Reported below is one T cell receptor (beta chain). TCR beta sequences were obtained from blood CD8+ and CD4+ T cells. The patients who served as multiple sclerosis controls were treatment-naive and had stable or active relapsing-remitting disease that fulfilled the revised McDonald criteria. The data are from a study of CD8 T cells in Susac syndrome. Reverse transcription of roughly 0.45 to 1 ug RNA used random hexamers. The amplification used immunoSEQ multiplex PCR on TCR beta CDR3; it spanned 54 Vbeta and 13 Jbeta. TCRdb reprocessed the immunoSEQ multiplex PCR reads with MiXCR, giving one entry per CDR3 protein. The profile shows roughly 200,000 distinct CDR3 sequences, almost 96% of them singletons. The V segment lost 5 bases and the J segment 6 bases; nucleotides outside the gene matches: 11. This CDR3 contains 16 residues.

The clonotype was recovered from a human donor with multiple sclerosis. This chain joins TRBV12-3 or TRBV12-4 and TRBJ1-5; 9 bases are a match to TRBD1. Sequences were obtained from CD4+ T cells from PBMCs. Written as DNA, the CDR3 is TGTGCCAGCAGTCCACAACAGGGGGCAGTGAGTCAGCCCCAGCATTTT. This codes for CASSPQQGAVSQPQHF.